Presented here are 9 T cell receptor beta chains from one specimen sequenced in a study of blood T cell repertoires in COVID-19. Some clones are missing from TCRdb's copy, which holds only in-frame ones; the method was immunoSEQ multiplex PCR. The sample gives about 230,000 clones, approximately 87% of which show up once; about 2.5% is in the top ten. Material for sequencing was peripheral blood. The receptors stem from a woman between 65 and 79 years old with active or convalescent COVID-19.

The rearrangement links TRBV6-1 to TRBJ2-5; the match to TRBD2 covers 7 bases. The germline CDR1 and CDR2 sequences are MNHNS and SASEGT. This CDR3 has 15 amino acids. The trim removed 3 bases at V and 2 bases at J, leaving 6 bases unmatched. The CDR3 region is CASSDIPAGQETQYF. CDR3 nucleotides: TGTGCCAGCAGTGATATTCCAGCGGGGCAAGAGACCCAGTACTTC.

V gene TRBV7-9 combines with J gene TRBJ1-2; D gene unclear. Germline-derived CDR1 and CDR2 are SEHNR and FQNEAQ (reference sequence). The CDR3 contains 13 residues. Trimming removed 7 bases from V and 6 bases from J, with 15 bases in between. The CDR3 region is CASTRAGVDGYTF. The CDR3 DNA is TGTGCCAGCACACGTGCCGGGGTGGATGGCTACACCTTC.

This chain uses TRBV11-1 with TRBJ2-7; a weak D match, TRBD1 (6 bases). Germline loops: CDR1 SGHAT, CDR2 FQDESV (reference sequence). V shed 5 bases and J shed 3 bases, with 11 bases lying between them. The CDR3 is made up of 13 amino acids. The CDR3 DNA reads TGTGCCAGCAGCCTGGGACATTTCTACGAGCAGTACTTC. Translating gives CASSLGHFYEQYF. The variable domain in full, completed from reference TRBV11-1 and TRBJ2-7, reads EAEVAQSPRYKITEKSQAVAFWCDPISGHATLYWYRQILGQGPELLVQFQDESVVDDSQLPKDRFSAERLKGVDSTLKIQPAELGDSAMYLCASSLGHFYEQYFGPGTRLTVT.

The V gene is TRBV7-3, the J gene TRBJ2-1, with D tentatively TRBD1 (5 bases). Trimming removed 6 bases at V and 5 bases at J, with 14 bases between. CDR3 length: 14 amino acids. Germline V gene lookup returns CDR1 SGHTA and CDR2 FQGTGA. The CDR3 sequence is CASRSGGADNEQFF. In DNA form, the CDR3 reads TGTGCCAGCAGGTCCGGTGGGGCCGACAATGAGCAGTTCTTC.

This clone was found a few times. The chain recombines TRBV6-4 with TRBJ1-6; unclear D gene. This CDR3 is 14 amino acids long. CDR1 and CDR2 (germline): MRHNA, SNTAGT. V lost 4 bases and J lost 8, with 12 bases in between. The CDR3 here is CASSVAGRDSPLHF. The DNA for the CDR3 is TGTGCCAGCAGTGTTGCGGGAAGGGATTCACCCCTCCACTTT.

There are a few counts of this clone. This chain links TRBV7-9 with TRBJ2-3; TRBD2 matches at 7 bases. Germline CDR1 reads SEHNR; CDR2 reads FQNEAQ (reference sequence). This CDR3 is built from 13 residues. In DNA form, the CDR3 reads TGTGGATTAGGGCTAGCGGCTACAGATACGCAGTATTTT. Its protein is CGLGLAATDTQYF.

The chain links TRBV30 to TRBJ2-1, with 9 nucleotides matching TRBD2. The germline V gene encodes CDR1 GTSNPN and CDR2 SVGIG (reference sequence). The CDR3 is 16 residues long. J was trimmed by 7 bases and V by 1 base; bases with no gene match: 11. The CDR3 bases are TGTGCCTGGAGTGGTTTTAGCGGGAGTAGCGTGAATGAGCAGTTCTTC. It specifies CAWSGFSGSSVNEQFF.

On this clone itself: Other nucleotide sequences from this sample produce the same CDR3. The chain carries TRBV7-2 and TRBJ2-5, with unresolved D. The CDR3 totals 12 residues. The V end was cut by 5 bases, the J end by 0 bases, with 4 bases between. Germline CDR1 reads SGHTA; CDR2 reads FQGNSA. The CDR3 spells CASSPYQETQYF. In DNA, the CDR3 is TGTGCCAGCAGCCCCTACCAAGAGACCCAGTACTTC.

The chain is built from TRBV18 and TRBJ1-1, with TRBD1 as a possible D gene (6 bases). This CDR3 spans 16 amino acids. The germline V and J ends were trimmed by 4 bases and 5 bases, with 20 bases remaining between them. Germline V gene lookup returns CDR1 KGHSH and CDR2 LQKENI. CDR3 region: CASSLGTSNQGTEAFF. CDR3 sequence (DNA): TGTGCCAGCTCACTTGGGACATCAAACCAGGGGACTGAAGCTTTCTTT.